This TCR beta chain stems from a study of shared clonotypes between healthy human individuals. Regarding the study as a whole: Naive CD4 clonotype sharing across several donors was 4.5% to 6%.

V lost 1 base and J lost 7; bases outside the gene matches: 4. The CDR3 has 15 amino acids. Germline V gene sequence: CDR1 SGHTA, CDR2 FQGTGA. Profiling relied on immunoSEQ multiplex PCR, and the TCRdb table lists in-frame clones only, not all of them. The data contain approximately 640,000 clones, 80% to 95% of them singletons. About this clone itself: Its antigen remains unidentified.

Among the donors, all were Caucasian adults who lived in Nashville, Tennessee. The source material was memory CD8+ T cells from PBMCs. The subset: CD45RO+ cells pooled with CCR7-negative TemRA cells. The sequence derives from a man younger than 35 in good health. Some clones in this sample may be carry-over from other donors' samples. V and J are TRBV7-3 and TRBJ2-1; 10 bases match TRBD2. The CDR3 here is CASSLRPGLANEQFF. As DNA, the CDR3 is TGTGCCAGCAGCTTAAGACCGGGACTAGCGAATGAGCAGTTCTTC.